The T cell receptor beta chain described here comes from a study of cytomegalovirus exposure and HLA in healthy donors. For the study at large: HLA-typed donors were the source of about 85 million unique TCRs held in an early data release.

Comments on this clone: The sample holds other DNA sequences that translate to the same CDR3.

The PCR was carried out with 60 Vbeta primers and 13 Jbeta primers. Produced via immunoSEQ multiplex PCR; TCRdb's table is partial and in-frame only. The repertoire holds approximately 190,000 clones, over 65% seen once, with approximately 1.8% in the top ten. This CDR3 comprises 17 residues. In germline, CDR1 is MGHDK, CDR2 SYGVNS. V shed 2 bases, J shed 9 bases, and the junction held 17 bases outside the gene matches. Sequenced sample: PBMCs. The TCR sequence derives from a woman aged 25 to 45 in good health and CMV-seronegative. This rearrangement joins TRBV25-1 to TRBJ2-7; TRBD2 aligns across 9 bases. CDR3 nucleotides: TGTGCCAGCAGTGAAACCCCCGCGGGGGGGCCATGGTATCGGCAGTACTTC. It specifies CASSETPAGGPWYRQYF.